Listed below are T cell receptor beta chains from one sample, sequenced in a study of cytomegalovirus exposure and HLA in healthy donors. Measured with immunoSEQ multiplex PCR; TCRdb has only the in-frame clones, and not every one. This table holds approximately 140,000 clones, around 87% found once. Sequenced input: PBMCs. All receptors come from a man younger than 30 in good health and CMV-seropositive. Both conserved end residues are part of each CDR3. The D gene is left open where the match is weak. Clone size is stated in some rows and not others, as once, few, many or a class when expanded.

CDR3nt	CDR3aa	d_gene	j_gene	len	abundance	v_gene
TGTGCCAGTAGGGAACAGGGGAGCGCTGAAGCTTTCTTT	CASREQGSAEAFF	TRBD1	TRBJ1-1	13	-	TRBV19
TGTGCCAGCAGGGAGGGACTCTCCCAGTTCTTC	CASREGLSQFF	-	TRBJ2-1	11	-	TRBV6-1
TGTGCCAGCAGCCCCCGGGCAGGGGGCGCTCCCTATGGCTACACCTTC	CASSPRAGGAPYGYTF	TRBD1	TRBJ1-2	16	-	TRBV7-6
TGCAGCGCCAGTAACAGGGAAAACACTGAAGCTTTCTTT	CSASNRENTEAFF	-	TRBJ1-1	13	-	TRBV29-1
TGTGCCAGTAGTATAGGTCAGACAGGGGTCTACGAGCAGTACTTC	CASSIGQTGVYEQYF	TRBD1	TRBJ2-7	15	-	TRBV19
TGTGCCAGCAGCGTAGACCAGGGTTTTGCTTCACCCCTCCACTTT	CASSVDQGFASPLHF	-	TRBJ1-6	15	few	TRBV9
TGTGCCAGCAGCTTCACAGGGCAGCAAAACACCATATATTTT	CASSFTGQQNTIYF	-	TRBJ1-3	14	once	TRBV7-8
TGTGCCTGGAGTGGTGGTAGCGGGCGAGATACGCAGTATTTT	CAWSGGSGRDTQYF	TRBD2	TRBJ2-3	14	-	TRBV30
TGTGCCAGCAGCCGTACCGCGGGGGAAGCTTTCTTT	CASSRTAGEAFF	-	TRBJ1-1	12	-	TRBV11-1
TGTGCCAGCAGGACGACAGGGGAGGGGGAAAAACTGTTTTTT	CASRTTGEGEKLFF	TRBD1	TRBJ1-4	14	-	TRBV27
TGTGCCAGCTCACCTCTAGGGGACACTGAAGCTTTCTTT	CASSPLGDTEAFF	-	TRBJ1-1	13	-	TRBV18
TGCGCCAGCAGCTTGGCCCAGGGAAAGTACGGTTCACCCCTCCACTTT	CASSLAQGKYGSPLHF	-	TRBJ1-6	16	few	TRBV5-1
TGTGCCAGCAGTTTAATAGTGGTCCCCGGGGAGCTGTTTTTT	CASSLIVVPGELFF	-	TRBJ2-2	14	-	TRBV27
TGTGCCAGCAATAGGGGTACCGGGGAGCTGTTTTTT	CASNRGTGELFF	-	TRBJ2-2	12	once	TRBV6-5
TGTGCCAGCAGCTTGGGGACAAAGAGGTCACCCCTCCACTTT	CASSLGTKRSPLHF	-	TRBJ1-6	14	-	TRBV5-6
TGTGCCAGCAGCCCCGGGGGGGCGCTTCAAGGTGGCTACACCTTC	CASSPGGALQGGYTF	-	TRBJ1-2	15	-	TRBV7-3
TGTGCCAGCCGGTCCCGGGACATGTACAATGAGCAGTTCTTC	CASRSRDMYNEQFF	-	TRBJ2-1	14	-	TRBV25-1
TGTGCCAGTAGTATCCGAGGGGGCGCTGATTCACCCCTCCACTTT	CASSIRGGADSPLHF	TRBD1	TRBJ1-6	15	-	TRBV19
TGCGCCACCCCCGGCGGACTAGACTCCTACGAGCAGTACTTC	CATPGGLDSYEQYF	TRBD2	TRBJ2-7	14	-	TRBV23-1